Following are 17 T cell receptor beta chains from one sample sequenced in a study of PD-1 blockade in classical Hodgkin lymphoma. Every one of the patients relapsed after autologous stem cell transplantation (brentuximab vedotin exposure was variable). Produced via immunoSEQ multiplex PCR; TCRdb's table is partial and in-frame only. The sample has 50,000 or so clones, approximately 70% seen once. The source was peripheral blood mononuclear cells (PBMCs), collected before the second cycle of nivolumab. The source is a human donor with classical Hodgkin lymphoma.

This chain links TRBV18 with TRBJ2-1, with D maybe TRBD1 (6 bases). V was trimmed by 5 bases and J by 8 bases, leaving 19 bases between them. The CDR3 runs to 15 residues. The germline V gene encodes CDR1 KGHSH and CDR2 LQKENI. CDR3 protein: CASSSQIQGPDEQFF. The CDR3 region has the DNA TGTGCCAGCTCATCCCAAATACAGGGACCCGATGAGCAGTTCTTC.

This chain uses TRBV5-1 with TRBJ2-5; 11 bases match TRBD2. CDR3 length: 16 amino acids. The trim removed 1 base at V and 1 base at J, leaving 3 bases unmatched. Germline V gene data show CDR1 as SGHRS and CDR2 as YFSETQ. The CDR3 loop is CASSLSGLAGQETQYF. CDR3 in DNA: TGCGCCAGCAGCTTGTCCGGACTAGCGGGCCAAGAGACCCAGTACTTC.

CDR3 sequence (DNA): TGTGCCTGGAGTCTCGGGGGCACAGATACGCAGTATTTT. Translation: CAWSLGGTDTQYF. J is TRBJ2-3 and V is TRBV30; D perhaps matches TRBD2 (5 bases). Germline V gene lookup returns CDR1 GTSNPN and CDR2 SVGIG (reference sequence). With 2 bases removed from V and 1 base from J, the gap between germline ends came to 7 bases. This CDR3 has 13 residues. Supplemented by reference TRBV30 and TRBJ2-3, the full variable domain reads SQTIHQWPATLVQPVGSPLSLECTVEGTSNPNLYWYRQAAGRGLQLLFYSVGIGQISSEVPQNLSASRPQDRQFILSSKKLLLSDSGFYLCAWSLGGTDTQYFGPGTRLTVL.

The V gene is TRBV7-2, the J gene TRBJ1-5; possible D gene TRBD1, 6 bases. Trimming cost V 1 base and J 7 bases, with 14 bases left between them. The CDR3 spans 15 residues. In germline, CDR1 is SGHTA, CDR2 FQGNSA. CDR3 residues: CASSLDLGAGQPQHF. CDR3 nucleotides: TGTGCCAGCAGCTTAGATTTGGGGGCAGGCCAGCCCCAGCATTTT.

This clone was counted only a few times. This chain connects TRBV29-1 to TRBJ2-6; 7 bases align to TRBD2. The CDR3 runs 15 residues. Germline CDR1 and CDR2: SQVTM and ANQGSEA. Trimming removed 2 bases from V and 2 bases from J; junction bases left unmatched: 3. CDR3 coding DNA: TGCAGCGTTGAACTAGCGGCGCCTGGGGCCAACGTCCTGACTTTC. Encoded protein: CSVELAAPGANVLTF.

V and J are TRBV5-1 and TRBJ2-5, with 9 bases lining up with TRBD2. V lost 0 bases to trimming and J lost 1 base; unmatched junction nucleotides: 4. CDR1 and CDR2 (germline): SGHRS, YFSETQ. This CDR3 contains 16 residues. DNA of the CDR3: TGCGCCAGCAGCTTGGGGGCGGGAGGGGCCCAAGAGACCCAGTACTTC. Its translation: CASSLGAGGAQETQYF.

This chain connects TRBV28 to TRBJ2-3; D may be TRBD2 (6 bases). CDR1 and CDR2 from the germline V gene are MDHEN and SYDVKM. V lost 3 bases and J 1 base, leaving 14 bases between the germline ends. This CDR3 spans 16 amino acids. The CDR3 here is CASSLKRAGRTDTQYF. In DNA, the CDR3 is TGTGCCAGCAGTTTGAAAAGGGCGGGACGCACAGATACGCAGTATTTT.

On this clone itself: The identical CDR3 is also encoded by other nucleotide sequences in the sample. The chain carries TRBV30 and TRBJ1-1, with TRBD1 as a possible D gene (5 bases). The CDR3 contains 12 residues. Germline V gives CDR1 GTSNPN, CDR2 SVGIG (reference sequence). V was trimmed by 3 bases and J by 1 base, leaving 6 bases between them. The CDR3 bases are TGTGCCTGGAGCAGGGAGAACACTGAAGCTTTCTTT. This translates into CAWSRENTEAFF.

The V call is TRBV5-4, the J call TRBJ2-7; a possible D gene is TRBD1 (6 bases). CDR3 length equals 14 residues. V was shortened by 6 bases and J by 3 bases, with 16 bases between the two germline ends. Germline assignment: CDR1 SGHNT and CDR2 YYREEE (reference sequence). This chain's CDR3 is CASTTTGNFYEQYF. The CDR3 bases are TGTGCCAGCACCACGACAGGAAACTTCTACGAGCAGTACTTC.

The chain joins TRBV4-1 to TRBJ2-7, with TRBD2 matching over 10 bases. The CDR3 runs 18 residues. Trimming took 0 bases from V and 6 from J; bases not matched to a gene: 14. CDR1 MGHRA and CDR2 YSYEKL come from the germline V gene. The CDR3 reads CASSQEGLARAPPFEQYF. In DNA form, the CDR3 reads TGCGCCAGCAGCCAAGAGGGACTAGCGAGAGCCCCTCCATTCGAGCAGTACTTC.

This chain joins TRBV27 and TRBJ2-1; a possible D gene is TRBD2 (6 bases). The CDR3 runs 16 residues. Deletions cut 6 bases from V and 0 bases from J, with 15 bases between. The germline CDR1 and CDR2 sequences are MNHEY and SMNVEV (reference sequence). The CDR3 region is CASRSLGGNSYNEQFF. The DNA of the CDR3 is TGTGCCAGCAGATCCCTCGGGGGAAACTCCTACAATGAGCAGTTCTTC.

This clone was seen more than once but under ten times. This chain connects TRBV13 to TRBJ1-1; D is possibly TRBD1 (5 bases). Germline CDR1 reads PRHDT; CDR2 reads FYEKMQ (reference sequence). V lost 4 bases and J 4 bases, leaving 13 bases between the germline ends. CDR3 size: 14 residues. The chain's CDR3 is CASSSGSGATEAFF. DNA for the CDR3: TGTGCCAGCAGCTCCGGCAGCGGGGCCACTGAAGCTTTCTTT.

The chain couples TRBV7-9 to TRBJ1-2; D is unclear. Germline CDR1 and CDR2: SEHNR and FQNEAQ (reference sequence). The CDR3 contains 12 residues. Between the trimmed V and J ends, which lost 5 bases and 8 bases, there was a span of 12 bases. CDR3 in DNA: TGTGCCAGCAGCATATTCCAGGAGGGCTACACCTTC. Its translation is CASSIFQEGYTF.

The rearrangement joins TRBV27 to TRBJ2-5, with TRBD2 identical over 7 bases. The J call is uncertain, as TRBJ2-7 better fits the DNA end. Germline V gene sequence: CDR1 MNHEY, CDR2 SMNVEV (reference sequence). This CDR3 region has 14 residues. CDR3 region: CASSSGGSRYEQYF. In DNA form, the CDR3 reads TGTGCCAGCAGTTCCGGCGGGAGTAGGTACGAGCAGTACTTC.

This CDR3 is CASSLRVPGYTF. CDR3 DNA: TGTGCCAGCAGCCTCAGGGTCCCAGGCTACACCTTC. The chain employs TRBV6-5 and TRBJ1-2; perhaps TRBD1 as D (5 bases). The CDR3 runs to 12 residues. V gave up 6 bases and J gave up 8 bases, with 13 bases separating them. Germline values: CDR1 MNHEY, CDR2 SVGAGI.

V gene TRBV28 combines with J gene TRBJ1-5, with TRBD1 identical over 9 bases. The J segment lost 2 bases and the V segment lost 5 bases, leaving 25 bases of the junction unmatched. Germline CDR1 reads MDHEN; CDR2 reads SYDVKM. This CDR3 is 22 amino acids long. CDR3 DNA sequence: TGTGCCAGCAGTACGGATTTAAGCGGTGGGACAGGGAAAAACTTTCGCAATCAGCCCCAGCATTTT. This translates into CASSTDLSGGTGKNFRNQPQHF.

The table lists this clone with a few counts. This sequence joins TRBV7-6 and TRBJ1-5; D gene unclear. This CDR3 has 17 amino acids. CDR1 is SGHVS, CDR2 FNYEAQ, per germline. Trimming took off 5 bases at V and 0 bases at J, with 17 bases between the two ends. Here the CDR3 DNA reads TGTGCCAGCAGCCAAGAGTCGGCAGGTTATAGCAATCAGCCCCAGCATTTT. It translates to CASSQESAGYSNQPQHF.